These T cell receptor beta chains were read from a single sample in a study of T-cell reconstitution after alpha-beta-depleted transplantation in children. MiXCR was run by TCRdb on the PCR reads, yielding one entry per CDR3 protein. Here the sample spans 700,000 to 950,000 distinct CDR3 sequences, roughly 15% being singletons. This sample comprised PBMCs, mostly from graft donor cells, obtained 360 days after TCRalphabeta/CD19-depleted stem cell transplant. The receptor set was obtained from a male patient between 5 and 17 years old who had a stem cell transplant for acute lymphoblastic leukemia, so the T cells may come from the graft donor. Both conserved end residues are part of each CDR3. D genes are given only for firm matches. A clone size is listed for some rows: how often the clone was seen (once, few, many), or a class if it is expanded.

j_call: TRBJ2-7; d_call: NA; v_call: TRBV10-3; clone_size: few; cdr3_aa: CAISPDYEQYF; cdr3_nt: TGTGCCATCAGCCCAGACTACGAGCAGTACTTC
j_call: TRBJ2-3; d_call: NA; v_call: TRBV30; clone_size: NA; cdr3_aa: CAWSVTGPTDTQYF; cdr3_nt: TGTGCCTGGAGTGTAACAGGGCCGACAGATACGCAGTATTTT
j_call: TRBJ2-2; d_call: TRBD1; v_call: TRBV6-5; clone_size: few; cdr3_aa: CASSYTTGTGNTGELFF; cdr3_nt: TGTGCCAGCAGTTACACCACCGGGACAGGGAACACCGGGGAGCTGTTTTTT
j_call: TRBJ1-2; d_call: NA; v_call: TRBV15; clone_size: many; cdr3_aa: CATSIRQNYGYTF; cdr3_nt: TGTGCCACCAGCATAAGACAGAACTATGGCTACACCTTC
j_call: TRBJ2-3; d_call: TRBD2; v_call: TRBV5-1; clone_size: few; cdr3_aa: CASSFYGTSGNLDTQYF; cdr3_nt: TGCGCCAGCAGCTTTTACGGGACTAGCGGGAATTTAGATACGCAGTATTTT
j_call: TRBJ2-7; d_call: TRBD2; v_call: TRBV20-1; clone_size: many; cdr3_aa: CSALIGASGLSEQYF; cdr3_nt: TGCAGTGCTTTAATTGGGGCTAGCGGATTGAGCGAGCAGTACTTC
j_call: TRBJ2-2; d_call: NA; v_call: TRBV4-1; clone_size: NA; cdr3_aa: CASSQARLGWSTGELFF; cdr3_nt: TGCGCCAGCAGCCAAGCCCGCCTAGGTTGGAGCACCGGGGAGCTGTTTTTT
j_call: TRBJ1-2; d_call: TRBD1; v_call: TRBV7-3; clone_size: NA; cdr3_aa: CASSLAGGGYGYTF; cdr3_nt: TGTGCCAGCAGCTTAGCAGGGGGCGGCTATGGCTACACCTTC
j_call: TRBJ2-7; d_call: NA; v_call: TRBV18; clone_size: many; cdr3_aa: CASSRVASGVTYEQYF; cdr3_nt: TGTGCCAGCTCACGAGTGGCGAGCGGCGTAACCTACGAGCAGTACTTC
j_call: TRBJ2-1; d_call: TRBD2; v_call: TRBV7-9; clone_size: many; cdr3_aa: CASSPGGPLVEQFF; cdr3_nt: TGTGCCAGCAGCCCGGGAGGGCCGTTGGTTGAGCAGTTCTTC
j_call: TRBJ2-7; d_call: NA; v_call: TRBV12-3/TRBV12-4; clone_size: few; cdr3_aa: CASTAYGTTYEQYF; cdr3_nt: TGTGCCAGCACCGCGTATGGGACCACCTACGAGCAGTACTTC
j_call: TRBJ2-2; d_call: NA; v_call: TRBV18; clone_size: NA; cdr3_aa: CAITLGGPFSGELFF; cdr3_nt: TGTGCCATCACCCTCGGGGGACCCTTTTCCGGGGAGCTGTTTTTT
j_call: TRBJ2-1; d_call: TRBD2; v_call: TRBV20-1; clone_size: few; cdr3_aa: CSARSGRASYNEQFF; cdr3_nt: TGCAGTGCTCGTAGCGGGAGGGCCTCCTACAATGAGCAGTTCTTC
j_call: TRBJ1-1; d_call: NA; v_call: TRBV7-6; clone_size: few; cdr3_aa: CASSLGGNWGAGTEAFF; cdr3_nt: TGTGCCAGCAGCTTAGGAGGTAACTGGGGGGCCGGCACTGAAGCTTTCTTT
j_call: TRBJ2-1; d_call: NA; v_call: TRBV7-2; clone_size: few; cdr3_aa: CASSLDRESIEQFF; cdr3_nt: TGTGCCAGCAGCTTAGATCGGGAGTCCATTGAGCAGTTCTTC
j_call: TRBJ2-4; d_call: NA; v_call: TRBV7-3; clone_size: few; cdr3_aa: CASSLTGLLAKNIQYF; cdr3_nt: TGTGCCAGCAGCTTAACAGGGTTACTAGCCAAAAACATTCAGTACTTC
j_call: TRBJ1-2; d_call: NA; v_call: TRBV29-1; clone_size: few; cdr3_aa: CSVLKMGNGYTF; cdr3_nt: TGCAGCGTCCTTAAAATGGGGAATGGCTACACCTTC
j_call: TRBJ2-3; d_call: NA; v_call: TRBV5-1; clone_size: many; cdr3_aa: CASTEGEGTDTQYF; cdr3_nt: TGCGCCAGCACAGAGGGGGAGGGCACAGATACGCAGTATTTT
j_call: TRBJ2-3; d_call: TRBD2; v_call: TRBV11-2; clone_size: NA; cdr3_aa: CASSPLGWLAGVADTQYF; cdr3_nt: TGTGCCAGCAGCCCCCTGGGATGGCTAGCGGGAGTAGCAGATACGCAGTATTTT
j_call: TRBJ2-7; d_call: TRBD1; v_call: TRBV5-1; clone_size: NA; cdr3_aa: CASSWTGKPTYEQYF; cdr3_nt: TGCGCCAGCAGCTGGACAGGGAAACCAACCTACGAGCAGTACTTC
j_call: TRBJ1-5; d_call: NA; v_call: TRBV11-2; clone_size: few; cdr3_aa: CASSWTDSNQPQHF; cdr3_nt: TGTGCCAGCAGCTGGACAGATAGCAATCAGCCCCAGCATTTT
j_call: TRBJ2-1; d_call: NA; v_call: TRBV7-8; clone_size: NA; cdr3_aa: CASSLERVRVREQFF; cdr3_nt: TGTGCCAGCAGCTTAGAGCGGGTTCGCGTTAGAGAGCAGTTCTTC
j_call: TRBJ1-2; d_call: NA; v_call: TRBV20-1; clone_size: NA; cdr3_aa: CSARDPNGPVGYTF; cdr3_nt: TGCAGTGCTAGAGATCCCAACGGTCCCGTGGGCTACACCTTC
j_call: TRBJ2-7; d_call: NA; v_call: TRBV5-1; clone_size: many; cdr3_aa: CASSLGQAVSYEQYF; cdr3_nt: TGCGCCAGCAGCTTGGGCCAGGCCGTCTCCTACGAGCAGTACTTC
j_call: TRBJ1-2; d_call: NA; v_call: TRBV12-3/TRBV12-4; clone_size: NA; cdr3_aa: CASSLIQGDGYTF; cdr3_nt: TGTGCCAGCAGCTTAATACAGGGTGATGGCTACACCTTC
j_call: TRBJ2-7; d_call: NA; v_call: TRBV7-8; clone_size: NA; cdr3_aa: CASSMKSLSGPYEQYF; cdr3_nt: TGTGCCAGCAGCATGAAAAGTCTCAGCGGACCCTACGAGCAGTACTTC
j_call: TRBJ2-3; d_call: TRBD2; v_call: TRBV7-2; clone_size: many; cdr3_aa: CASSIAGGLSTDTQYF; cdr3_nt: TGTGCCAGCAGCATAGCGGGAGGGTTAAGCACAGATACGCAGTATTTT
j_call: TRBJ2-7; d_call: TRBD1; v_call: TRBV6-5; clone_size: many; cdr3_aa: CASSSAGQGNHYEQYF; cdr3_nt: TGTGCCAGCAGTTCCGCTGGACAGGGGAACCACTACGAGCAGTACTTC
j_call: TRBJ2-7; d_call: NA; v_call: TRBV7-2; clone_size: few; cdr3_aa: CASSSPNFLGNEQYF; cdr3_nt: TGTGCCAGCAGCTCCCCAAACTTCTTAGGGAACGAGCAGTACTTC
j_call: TRBJ2-6; d_call: NA; v_call: TRBV27; clone_size: few; cdr3_aa: CASTYGGRGANVLTF; cdr3_nt: TGTGCCAGCACTTACGGGGGACGTGGGGCCAACGTCCTGACTTTC
j_call: TRBJ2-1; d_call: NA; v_call: TRBV29-1; clone_size: NA; cdr3_aa: CSANLGATRLEQFF; cdr3_nt: TGCAGCGCCAACTTGGGGGCTACTCGACTTGAGCAGTTCTTC
j_call: TRBJ2-1; d_call: NA; v_call: TRBV12-5; clone_size: NA; cdr3_aa: CASGPDNHRALEQFF; cdr3_nt: TGTGCTAGTGGTCCGGACAACCACAGGGCTCTGGAGCAGTTCTTC
j_call: TRBJ2-7; d_call: NA; v_call: TRBV4-1; clone_size: few; cdr3_aa: CASSELGGPVNEQYF; cdr3_nt: TGCGCCAGCAGCGAACTCGGAGGGCCTGTCAACGAGCAGTACTTC
j_call: TRBJ2-7; d_call: NA; v_call: TRBV10-3; clone_size: many; cdr3_aa: CAISESRVYEQYF; cdr3_nt: TGTGCCATCAGTGAGTCAAGGGTCTACGAGCAGTACTTC
j_call: TRBJ2-1; d_call: NA; v_call: TRBV21-1; clone_size: once; cdr3_aa: CASSKEVDSGDNEQFF; cdr3_nt: TGTGCCAGCAGCAAAGAGGTCGATAGCGGGGACAATGAGCAGTTCTTC
j_call: TRBJ2-4; d_call: TRBD1; v_call: TRBV7-6; clone_size: NA; cdr3_aa: CASSYNRGNIQYF; cdr3_nt: TGTGCCAGCAGTTACAACAGGGGAAACATTCAGTACTTC
j_call: TRBJ2-1; d_call: TRBD1; v_call: TRBV9; clone_size: NA; cdr3_aa: CASSVTGGVNEQFF; cdr3_nt: TGTGCCAGCAGCGTTACAGGGGGAGTCAACGAGCAGTTCTTC
j_call: TRBJ1-3; d_call: NA; v_call: TRBV7-3; clone_size: few; cdr3_aa: CASSLTTQDSLYF; cdr3_nt: TGTGCCAGCAGCTTAACGACGCAGGACAGTTTATATTTT
j_call: TRBJ2-7; d_call: TRBD1; v_call: TRBV7-9; clone_size: few; cdr3_aa: CASSQDRAEQYF; cdr3_nt: TGTGCCAGCAGCCAGGACAGGGCCGAGCAGTACTTC
j_call: TRBJ2-7; d_call: TRBD1; v_call: TRBV19; clone_size: NA; cdr3_aa: CASNPRTGDEQYF; cdr3_nt: TGTGCCAGTAATCCCAGGACAGGGGACGAGCAGTACTTC
j_call: TRBJ2-1; d_call: NA; v_call: TRBV7-6; clone_size: few; cdr3_aa: CASSQNYRDFLPLSSYNEQFF; cdr3_nt: TGTGCCAGCAGCCAAAATTACCGGGACTTCTTACCACTGAGCTCCTACAATGAGCAGTTCTTC
j_call: TRBJ2-7; d_call: NA; v_call: TRBV29-1; clone_size: NA; cdr3_aa: CSAIGRFSYEQYF; cdr3_nt: TGCAGCGCTATAGGGCGGTTCTCCTACGAGCAGTACTTC
j_call: TRBJ1-2; d_call: NA; v_call: TRBV24-1; clone_size: NA; cdr3_aa: CATSDPSRPPGTF; cdr3_nt: TGTGCCACCAGTGATCCCTCCAGGCCGCCGGGCACCTTC
j_call: TRBJ2-1; d_call: NA; v_call: TRBV7-2; clone_size: NA; cdr3_aa: CASSWLAVEQFF; cdr3_nt: TGTGCCAGCAGCTGGCTAGCTGTTGAGCAGTTCTTC
j_call: TRBJ1-5; d_call: NA; v_call: TRBV5-1; clone_size: NA; cdr3_aa: CASSFTLNQPQHF; cdr3_nt: TGCGCCAGCAGCTTTACCCTCAATCAGCCCCAGCATTTT
j_call: TRBJ2-7; d_call: NA; v_call: TRBV6-1; clone_size: few; cdr3_aa: CASKWFAESLYEQYF; cdr3_nt: TGTGCCAGCAAGTGGTTTGCTGAGAGTCTCTACGAGCAGTACTTC
j_call: TRBJ1-5; d_call: NA; v_call: TRBV4-2; clone_size: NA; cdr3_aa: CASSQDHRPQHF; cdr3_nt: TGTGCCAGCAGCCAAGATCATCGGCCCCAGCATTTT
j_call: TRBJ2-1; d_call: NA; v_call: TRBV4-1; clone_size: few; cdr3_aa: CASSQDGGVGNEQFF; cdr3_nt: TGCGCCAGCAGCCAAGACGGAGGGGTAGGCAATGAGCAGTTCTTC
j_call: TRBJ2-1; d_call: NA; v_call: TRBV5-1; clone_size: few; cdr3_aa: CASSQTARLETYTNEQFF; cdr3_nt: TGCGCCAGCAGCCAGACAGCAAGACTGGAAACCTACACCAATGAGCAGTTCTTC
j_call: TRBJ1-2; d_call: NA; v_call: TRBV29-1; clone_size: NA; cdr3_aa: CSVAVEVLYGYTF; cdr3_nt: TGCAGCGTTGCGGTGGAGGTCCTCTATGGCTACACCTTC
j_call: TRBJ2-3; d_call: NA; v_call: TRBV7-6; clone_size: NA; cdr3_aa: CASSLGSGSRTDTQYF; cdr3_nt: TGTGCCAGCAGCTTAGGGTCGGGGAGTCGCACAGATACGCAGTATTTT
j_call: TRBJ2-1; d_call: TRBD2; v_call: TRBV7-2; clone_size: NA; cdr3_aa: CASIGLEMHNEQFF; cdr3_nt: TGTGCCAGCATCGGACTAGAGATGCACAATGAGCAGTTCTTC